This TCR beta chain was obtained from a study of blood T cells in healthy people across ages. This CDR3 has 13 amino acids. V lost 3 bases, J lost 12 bases, and 8 bases stayed unmatched. The germline V gene has CDR1 WNHNN and CDR2 SYGVQD (reference sequence). It was with a sample-barcoded 5' primer and a J-beta primer mix that a second PCR of roughly 7 to 12 cycles was run. One entry per CDR3 protein results from TCRdb running MiXCR on the 5' RACE reads. The sample yields roughly 1.6 million distinct CDR3 sequences, roughly 32% seen once. The chain employs TRBV10-1 and TRBJ2-7, with TRBD2 matching over 10 bases. Material for sequencing was blood. The receptor was isolated from a woman under 40 in good health. CDR3 DNA sequence: TGCGCCAGCAGTGATTATCTAGCGGGAGAAGCGTACTTC. Translated, it gives CASSDYLAGEAYF.